The rows below give T cell receptor beta chains drawn from one sample of a study of blood T cell repertoires in COVID-19. Only in-frame clones appear in the TCRdb table, and some are missing; sequencing was by immunoSEQ multiplex PCR. The sample contains 310,000 or so clones, roughly 90% of which appear only once. The specimen was peripheral blood. All receptors come from a woman in her 30s with COVID-19, enrolled during active disease. Each CDR3 is given with its conserved first and last residue. The order of the fields is V gene, CDR3 protein.

v_gene: TRBV30
CDR3aa: CAYSSEDSEQYF

v_gene: TRBV5-8
CDR3aa: CASSLGSGAIYEKLFF

v_gene: TRBV2
CDR3aa: CASRQGALNEKLFF

v_gene: TRBV30
CDR3aa: CAWTPQGNWKNEQFF

v_gene: TRBV11-2
CDR3aa: CASSLGQAYNEQFF

v_gene: TRBV19
CDR3aa: CASRLGGGPNQPQHF

v_gene: TRBV30
CDR3aa: CAWSGDRDQPQHF

v_gene: TRBV3-1/TRBV3-2
CDR3aa: CASSPLSNTEAFF

v_gene: TRBV7-8
CDR3aa: CASRATQGSEQYF

v_gene: TRBV29-1
CDR3aa: CSGGTGTGTGDGYTF

v_gene: TRBV28
CDR3aa: CATDYPDSPGRETQYF

v_gene: TRBV19
CDR3aa: CASRPGGSSYEQYF

v_gene: TRBV30
CDR3aa: CAWRRSEAFF

v_gene: TRBV11-3
CDR3aa: CASNRETYEQYF

v_gene: TRBV6-5
CDR3aa: CASSYSSGGNQPQHF

v_gene: TRBV2
CDR3aa: CASRGGLAGLGAETQYF

v_gene: TRBV30
CDR3aa: CAWSPGGGSPLHF

v_gene: TRBV15
CDR3aa: CATSRDREGNYGYTF

v_gene: TRBV3-1/TRBV3-2
CDR3aa: CASSQIGGNYGYTF

v_gene: TRBV5-6
CDR3aa: CASRWRGFAEKLFF

v_gene: TRBV6-5
CDR3aa: CASSTGGGNEKLFF

v_gene: TRBV6-2/TRBV6-3
CDR3aa: CASSYGLAGEGTDTQYF

v_gene: TRBV2
CDR3aa: CASSEFQGVSGNPTYEQYF

v_gene: TRBV5-1
CDR3aa: CASSFGTEETQYF

v_gene: TRBV6-6
CDR3aa: CASTASGNEQFF

v_gene: TRBV19
CDR3aa: CASSTSGYEQYF